Described below is a single T cell receptor beta chain sequence and its context. Antigen: not known. This record belongs to a study of EBV T-cell therapy then PD-1 blockade in nasopharyngeal carcinoma. This sample's treatment: AdE1-LMPpoly-expanded autologous EBV-specific T-cell therapy followed by anti-PD-1 nivolumab. Trimming took 1 base from V and 8 from J, leaving 9 bases between them. This CDR3 is built from 13 residues. The germline V gene has CDR1 SGHTA and CDR2 FQGNSA. Method: immunoSEQ multiplex PCR; TCRdb's copy keeps in-frame clones and lacks some. The data hold about 23,000 clones, with 84% observed a single time.

The receptor's source is a man between 40 and 49 years old with nasopharyngeal carcinoma. The J gene is TRBJ2-1, the V gene TRBV7-2; unclear D gene. The specimen comprised CD8+ T cells from blood, sampled at roughly day 60 from a patient whose treatment included autologous EBV-specific T cells and nivolumab. CDR3 DNA sequence: TGTGCCAGCAGCTTAGGCCCACTCGATGAGCAGTTCTTC. Encoded protein: CASSLGPLDEQFF.